These T cell receptor beta chains were read from a single sample in a study of regulatory T cells in long-lasting Graves disease. TCRdb reprocessed the multiplex PCR reads via MiXCR and lists one record per CDR3 protein. The table shows 400,000 to 500,000 distinct CDR3 sequences, with about 15% occurring only once. The same sample was also used in a study of T cells in Graves' hyperthyroidism and ophthalmopathy.

This sample comprised peripheral blood mononuclear cells (PBMCs), obtained at new diagnosis, from a patient treated with antithyroid drugs. All receptors come from a woman between 50 and 59 years old with Graves disease. The CDR3 runs from the conserved cysteine through the conserved F or W. A D gene is named only where the DNA matches it firmly. Not every row has a clone size; where given, it reads once, few, many or a size class.

CDR3 protein	CDR3 DNA	clone size	CDR3 length	D gene	V gene	J gene
CASSFGTVHTGELFF	TGTGCCAGCAGCTTTGGGACAGTCCACACCGGGGAGCTGTTTTTT	many	15	TRBD1	TRBV11-2	TRBJ2-2
CASSYGGASQPQHF	TGTGCCAGCTCATACGGGGGGGCTAGTCAGCCCCAGCATTTT	many	14	NA	TRBV18	TRBJ1-5
CASSPEGQLPYEQYF	TGTGCCAGCTCACCGGAGGGCCAACTTCCTTACGAGCAGTACTTC	many	15	NA	TRBV18	TRBJ2-7
CASSRSGRATDTQYF	TGTGCCAGCAGTAGAAGCGGGAGGGCCACAGATACGCAGTATTTT	many	15	TRBD2	TRBV7-3	TRBJ2-3
CASSPPRAQETQYF	TGTGCCAGCAGTCCACCGAGGGCCCAAGAGACCCAGTACTTC	many	14	NA	TRBV28	TRBJ2-5
CSARDLGTSGRRGSYNEQFF	TGCAGTGCTAGAGATCTGGGGACTAGCGGGCGAAGGGGTTCCTACAATGAGCAGTTCTTC	few	20	TRBD2	TRBV20-1	TRBJ2-1
CASSFPPGLARGEQFF	TGTGCCAGCAGTTTTCCCCCGGGACTAGCAAGGGGTGAGCAGTTCTTC	few	16	TRBD2	TRBV27	TRBJ2-1
CASSHQTLGQRISNEQFF	TGTGCCAGCAGCCACCAAACCCTGGGACAGCGTATATCCAATGAGCAGTTCTTC	few	18	TRBD1	TRBV9	TRBJ2-1
CASTSEGGRTEAFF	TGTGCCAGCACCTCGGAGGGGGGGAGGACTGAAGCTTTCTTT	few	14	NA	TRBV2	TRBJ1-1
CAIRGQGMNTEAFF	TGTGCCATCAGAGGACAGGGAATGAACACTGAAGCTTTCTTT	few	14	TRBD1	TRBV10-3	TRBJ1-1
CASSPDREGYGYTF	TGTGCCAGCTCACCCGACAGGGAAGGCTATGGCTACACCTTC	NA	14	TRBD1	TRBV18	TRBJ1-2
CSAQGQGAREQYF	TGCAGCGCGCAGGGACAGGGGGCGAGGGAGCAGTACTTC	many	13	TRBD1	TRBV29-1	TRBJ2-7
CASREQGVGELFF	TGTGCCAGCAGAGAACAGGGCGTCGGGGAGCTGTTTTTT	few	13	NA	TRBV2	TRBJ2-2
CASTAGLSSGELFF	TGTGCCAGTACCGCCGGACTCAGCTCCGGGGAGCTGTTTTTT	NA	14	NA	TRBV19	TRBJ2-2
CASSQVGRRTDEQFF	TGTGCCAGCAGCCAAGTTGGCCGGCGGACAGATGAGCAGTTCTTC	many	15	NA	TRBV3-1	TRBJ2-1
CASSDPGQGLFF	TGCGCCAGCAGCGACCCGGGACAAGGACTGTTTTTT	NA	12	NA	TRBV5-1	TRBJ1-4
CASSPGGIEETQYF	TGTGCCAGCTCACCAGGGGGCATTGAAGAGACCCAGTACTTC	many	14	NA	TRBV18	TRBJ2-5
CASSRALTGDEQYF	TGCGCCAGCAGCCGCGCCTTGACAGGGGATGAGCAGTACTTC	many	14	TRBD1	TRBV4-1	TRBJ2-7
CASSRPQGYNEQFF	TGCGCCAGCAGCCGACCCCAGGGATACAATGAGCAGTTCTTC	many	14	NA	TRBV5-1	TRBJ2-1
CASSSPGRNTGELFF	TGTGCCAGCAGCTCGCCGGGACGGAACACCGGGGAGCTGTTTTTT	NA	15	NA	TRBV11-2	TRBJ2-2
CASSFGQANTGELFF	TGTGCCAGCAGCTTCGGGCAGGCGAACACCGGGGAGCTGTTTTTT	many	15	NA	TRBV7-3	TRBJ2-2
CASSLDTSYEQYF	TGTGCCAGCAGCTTAGACACCTCCTACGAGCAGTACTTC	many	13	NA	TRBV7-9	TRBJ2-7
CASSYGPGRTSNQPQHF	TGTGCCAGCAGTTATGGCCCGGGACGGACTAGCAATCAGCCCCAGCATTTT	NA	17	NA	TRBV6-9	TRBJ1-5
CSALDRTGRLSPLHF	TGCAGTGCCCTAGACCGGACAGGGAGGTTATCACCCCTCCACTTT	NA	15	TRBD1	TRBV20-1	TRBJ1-6
CASSPLGSGIYSEQFF	TGTGCCAGCAGCCCCCTGGGGAGCGGGATTTACAGTGAGCAGTTCTTC	NA	16	TRBD2	TRBV7-2	TRBJ2-1
CASAPSRTLNTEAFF	TGTGCCAGCGCCCCATCCAGGACCTTGAACACTGAAGCTTTCTTT	many	15	NA	TRBV12-3/TRBV12-4	TRBJ1-1
CASSLTWAGGADTIYF	TGTGCCAGCAGTTTAACGTGGGCAGGGGGCGCCGACACCATATATTTT	many	16	TRBD1	TRBV28	TRBJ1-3
CASSGRQGRFTEAFF	TGTGCCAGCAGTGGGAGACAGGGCCGCTTCACTGAAGCTTTCTTT	many	15	TRBD1	TRBV6-1	TRBJ1-1
CASSRGQLAGVYNEQFF	TGTGCCAGCAGCCGAGGGCAACTAGCGGGAGTCTACAATGAGCAGTTCTTC	NA	17	TRBD2	TRBV3-1	TRBJ2-1
CSARPQETQYF	TGCAGTGCTCGACCGCAAGAGACCCAGTACTTC	many	11	NA	TRBV20-1	TRBJ2-5
CASSSGQDDEQYF	TGTGCCAGCAGTTCTGGACAGGACGACGAGCAGTACTTC	many	13	TRBD1	TRBV28	TRBJ2-7
CASSLDGQRAGVRHGEMFF	TGCGCCAGCAGCTTGGACGGACAGCGCGCGGGGGTCCGACACGGGGAGATGTTTTTT	NA	19	NA	TRBV5-1	TRBJ2-2
CASREPSGSVSQYF	TGTGCCAGCAGGGAACCTAGCGGGAGCGTGTCCCAGTACTTC	NA	14	TRBD2	TRBV6-1	TRBJ2-5
CASSGRVADTQGF	TGCGCCAGCAGCGGTCGTGTTGCAGATACGCAGGGTTTT	NA	13	NA	TRBV5-1	TRBJ2-3
CASSPDFGASYEQYF	TGTGCCAGCAGCCCGGACTTTGGGGCTTCCTACGAGCAGTACTTC	many	15	NA	TRBV7-2	TRBJ2-7
CASSFEQLNTEAFF	TGTGCCAGCAGTTTTGAACAGTTAAACACTGAAGCTTTCTTT	NA	14	NA	TRBV12-3/TRBV12-4	TRBJ1-1
CASSLRASGTYEQYF	TGTGCCAGCAGTTTAAGGGCTAGCGGGACCTACGAGCAGTACTTC	many	15	TRBD2	TRBV12-3/TRBV12-4	TRBJ2-7
CASSLAWAGGSANTGELFF	TGTGCCAGCAGTTTAGCTTGGGCGGGGGGTAGCGCGAACACCGGGGAGCTGTTTTTT	many	19	TRBD2	TRBV12-3/TRBV12-4	TRBJ2-2
CASSLPRGRAHEQFF	TGTGCCAGCAGCTTACCGCGCGGGAGGGCCCATGAGCAGTTCTTC	many	15	TRBD2	TRBV7-8	TRBJ2-1
CASSPREQYF	TGTGCCAGCAGCCCTAGAGAGCAGTACTTC	many	10	NA	TRBV5-6	TRBJ2-7
CAWSRVRGTNQPQHF	TGTGCCTGGAGTCGGGTCAGGGGGACGAATCAGCCCCAGCATTTT	NA	15	TRBD1	TRBV30	TRBJ1-5
CASSYGHFTDTQYF	TGTGCCAGCAGTTACGGGCACTTCACAGATACGCAGTATTTT	NA	14	NA	TRBV6-5	TRBJ2-3
CASSKPGRENTEAFF	TGTGCCAGCAGCAAACCGGGACGGGAGAACACTGAAGCTTTCTTT	NA	15	NA	TRBV5-5	TRBJ1-1
CASMGLATSEYEQYF	TGTGCCAGCATGGGACTAGCGACATCTGAATACGAGCAGTACTTC	few	15	TRBD2	TRBV27	TRBJ2-7
CASSLAGDNSEGYTF	TGCGCCAGCAGCTTGGCCGGGGACAACTCGGAAGGCTACACCTTC	NA	15	NA	TRBV5-1	TRBJ1-2
CATSDSTSGPQGTQYF	TGTGCCACCAGTGATTCGACTAGCGGGCCCCAAGGGACCCAGTACTTC	NA	16	TRBD2	TRBV24-1	TRBJ2-5
CASSSRDNNQPQHF	TGTGCCAGCAGTTCCAGGGATAACAATCAGCCCCAGCATTTT	NA	14	NA	TRBV12-3/TRBV12-4	TRBJ1-5
CASSFGTLTYEQYF	TGTGCCAGCAGCTTTGGGACTTTAACCTACGAGCAGTACTTC	many	14	NA	TRBV7-2	TRBJ2-7
CASSPRTSGPYNEQFF	TGTGCCAGCAGTCCCCGGACTAGCGGACCTTACAATGAGCAGTTCTTC	many	16	TRBD2	TRBV12-3/TRBV12-4	TRBJ2-1
CASIPTGGAEQPQHF	TGTGCCAGTATCCCAACGGGGGGGGCTGAGCAGCCCCAGCATTTT	many	15	NA	TRBV19	TRBJ1-5
CASSSRLINEKLFF	TGTGCCAGCAGCTCTCGACTGATTAATGAAAAACTGTTTTTT	many	14	NA	TRBV11-2	TRBJ1-4